This T cell receptor (beta chain) was identified in a study of cytomegalovirus exposure and HLA in healthy donors. The CDR3 runs to 12 residues. Trimming left V 4 bases short and J 5 bases short, with 5 bases between. In germline, CDR1 is MDHEN, CDR2 SYDVKM. Both 60 Vbeta primers and 13 Jbeta primers went into the PCR. Produced via immunoSEQ multiplex PCR; TCRdb's table is partial and in-frame only. The data contain 70,000 or so clones, roughly 85% of them seen just once; the ten biggest clones take up less than 2.5%. This chain uses TRBV28 with TRBJ2-2; D unresolved. The source is a woman aged 25 to 39 in good health and CMV-seronegative. Material for sequencing was PBMCs. The CDR3 coding sequence is TGTGCCAGCAGTTCTATGACCGGGGAGCTGTTTTTT. Residues: CASSSMTGELFF.